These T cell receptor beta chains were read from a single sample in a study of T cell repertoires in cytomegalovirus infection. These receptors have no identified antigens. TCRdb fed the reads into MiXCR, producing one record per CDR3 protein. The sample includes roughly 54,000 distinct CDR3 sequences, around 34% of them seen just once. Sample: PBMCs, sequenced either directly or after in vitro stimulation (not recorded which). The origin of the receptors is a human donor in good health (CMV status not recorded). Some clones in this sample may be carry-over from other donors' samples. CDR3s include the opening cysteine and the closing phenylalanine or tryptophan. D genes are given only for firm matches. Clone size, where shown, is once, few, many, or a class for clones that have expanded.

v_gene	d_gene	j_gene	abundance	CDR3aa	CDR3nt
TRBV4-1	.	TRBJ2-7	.	CASSQVGYEQYF	TGCGCCAGCAGCCAAGTCGGATACGAGCAGTACTTC
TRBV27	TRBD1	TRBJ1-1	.	CASRGTGRGLNTEAFF	TGTGCCAGCAGAGGGACAGGGAGAGGGTTGAACACTGAAGCTTTCTTT
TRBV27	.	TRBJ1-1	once	CASSLTGRWTEAFF	TGTGCCAGCAGTTTGACTGGACGGTGGACTGAAGCTTTCTTT
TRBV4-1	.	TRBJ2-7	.	CASSQEGVGYYEQYF	TGCGCCAGCAGCCAAGAAGGGGTTGGATACTACGAGCAGTACTTC
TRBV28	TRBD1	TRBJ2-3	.	CASSYHRGRSADTQYF	TGTGCCAGCAGTTACCACAGGGGGCGATCGGCAGATACGCAGTATTTT
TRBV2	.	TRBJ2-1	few	CASSYWLEYNEQFF	TGTGCCAGCAGTTACTGGCTGGAATACAATGAGCAGTTCTTC
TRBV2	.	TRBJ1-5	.	CASSEGNQPQHF	TGTGCCAGCAGTGAGGGCAATCAGCCCCAGCATTTT
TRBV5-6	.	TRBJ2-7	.	CASSRPGVDYEQYF	TGTGCCAGCAGCCGGCCGGGGGTTGACTACGAGCAGTACTTC
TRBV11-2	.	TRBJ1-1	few	CASSLDMGLEAFF	TGTGCCAGCAGCTTAGACATGGGTCTCGAAGCTTTCTTT
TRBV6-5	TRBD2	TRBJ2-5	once	CASRGLAGEETQYF	TGTGCCAGCAGAGGACTAGCGGGGGAAGAGACCCAGTACTTC
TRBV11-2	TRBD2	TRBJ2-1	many	CASSRKGLGIGGHEQFF	TGTGCCAGCAGCAGAAAGGGACTAGGAATTGGGGGGCATGAGCAGTTCTTC
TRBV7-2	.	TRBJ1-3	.	CASTVGTGNTIYF	TGTGCCAGCACCGTTGGTACTGGAAACACCATATATTTT
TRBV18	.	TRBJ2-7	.	CASSPTGPSYEQYF	TGTGCCAGCTCCCCGACAGGTCCCTCGTACGAGCAGTACTTC
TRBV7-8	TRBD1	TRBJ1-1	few	CASSLDPGGKDTEAFF	TGTGCCAGCAGCTTAGATCCAGGGGGCAAGGACACTGAAGCTTTCTTT
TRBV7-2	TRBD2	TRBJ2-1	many	CASSFSGIFPYNEQFF	TGTGCCAGCAGCTTCAGCGGGATTTTTCCATACAATGAGCAGTTCTTC
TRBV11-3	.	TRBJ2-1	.	CASSSKLSSYNEQFF	TGTGCCAGCAGCTCGAAACTCAGCTCCTACAATGAGCAGTTCTTC
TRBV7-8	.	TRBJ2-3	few	CASLEGSTQYF	TGTGCCAGCCTGGAGGGGAGTACGCAGTATTTT
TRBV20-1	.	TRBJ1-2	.	CSARDEAGMGYTF	TGCAGTGCTAGAGATGAGGCAGGGATGGGCTACACCTTC
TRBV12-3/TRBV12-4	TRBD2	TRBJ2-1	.	CASRSAGATYNEQFF	TGTGCCAGCCGCTCAGCGGGAGCGACCTACAATGAGCAGTTCTTC
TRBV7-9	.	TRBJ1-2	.	CASSPVAVGYTF	TGTGCCAGCAGCCCCGTGGCCGTAGGCTACACCTTC
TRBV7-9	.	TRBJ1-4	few	CASSNSRGNEKLFF	TGTGCCAGCAGCAACAGTAGGGGGAATGAAAAACTGTTTTTT
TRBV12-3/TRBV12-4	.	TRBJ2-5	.	CASRRPGETQYF	TGTGCCAGCAGGCGACCGGGGGAGACCCAGTACTTC
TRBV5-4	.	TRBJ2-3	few	CASSRLGTDTQYF	TGTGCCAGCAGCCGACTAGGTACAGATACGCAGTATTTT
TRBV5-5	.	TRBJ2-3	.	CASSLAPSTDTQYF	TGTGCCAGCAGCCTTGCTCCTAGCACAGATACGCAGTATTTT
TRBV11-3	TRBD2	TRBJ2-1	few	CASSPGTSGGANYNEQFF	TGTGCCAGCAGCCCCGGGACTAGCGGGGGGGCAAACTACAATGAGCAGTTCTTC
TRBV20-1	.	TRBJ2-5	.	CSARDFVGRGGETQYF	TGCAGTGCTAGAGATTTCGTCGGCAGGGGAGGGGAGACCCAGTACTTC
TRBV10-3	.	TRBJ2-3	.	CATEARGDTQYF	TGTGCCACCGAGGCCCGGGGTGATACGCAGTATTTT
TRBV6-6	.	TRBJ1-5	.	CASGYSFRGDQPQHF	TGTGCCAGCGGTTACTCGTTCAGGGGCGATCAGCCCCAGCATTTT
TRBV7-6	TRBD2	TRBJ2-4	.	CASSSSGSPADIQYF	TGTGCCAGCAGCTCAAGCGGGAGCCCCGCGGACATTCAGTACTTC
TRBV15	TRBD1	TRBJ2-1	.	CATSRRGTGLDEQFF	TGTGCCACCAGCAGGAGAGGGACAGGGTTGGATGAGCAGTTCTTC
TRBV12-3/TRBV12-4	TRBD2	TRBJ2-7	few	CASRLAGGLEQYF	TGTGCCAGCAGGCTAGCGGGGGGGCTCGAGCAGTACTTC
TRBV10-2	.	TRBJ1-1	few	CATGRDTEAFF	TGCGCCACCGGGAGGGACACTGAAGCTTTCTTT
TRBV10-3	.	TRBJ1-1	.	CATCRDGNTEAFF	TGTGCCACCTGCAGGGACGGAAACACTGAAGCTTTCTTT
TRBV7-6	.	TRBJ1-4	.	CASSAESTNEKLFF	TGTGCCAGCAGCGCGGAGTCAACTAATGAAAAACTGTTTTTT
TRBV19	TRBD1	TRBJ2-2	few	CACRDRGYTGELFF	TGTGCTTGCCGGGACAGGGGATACACCGGGGAGCTGTTTTTT
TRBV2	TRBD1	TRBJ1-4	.	CASRDRVGSEKLFF	TGTGCCAGCAGGGACAGGGTGGGTTCGGAAAAACTGTTTTTT
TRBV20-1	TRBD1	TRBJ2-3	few	CSARSFPTGGPDTQYF	TGCAGTGCTAGATCTTTTCCGACAGGGGGCCCGGATACGCAGTATTTT
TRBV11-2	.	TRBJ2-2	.	CASGRSGFTGELFF	TGTGCCAGCGGTCGTTCAGGGTTTACCGGGGAGCTGTTTTTT
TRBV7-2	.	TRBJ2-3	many	CASSRSAAQLSTDTQYF	TGTGCCAGCAGCCGCAGTGCGGCCCAGCTGAGCACAGATACGCAGTATTTT
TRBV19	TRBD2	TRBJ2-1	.	CASRELAGGFNEQFF	TGTGCCAGTAGGGAGCTAGCGGGTGGTTTCAATGAGCAGTTCTTC
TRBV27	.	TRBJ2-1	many	CASSSTHPSYNEQFF	TGTGCCAGCAGTTCTACCCACCCCTCCTACAATGAGCAGTTCTTC
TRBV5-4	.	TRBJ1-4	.	CASSLWGDEKLFF	TGTGCCAGCAGCTTGTGGGGGGACGAAAAACTGTTTTTT
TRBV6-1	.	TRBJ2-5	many	CASSEGWGIQETQYF	TGTGCCAGCAGTGAAGGTTGGGGGATCCAAGAGACCCAGTACTTC
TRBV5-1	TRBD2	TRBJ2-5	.	CASSPLREKETQYF	TGCGCCAGCAGCCCTTTGCGGGAGAAAGAGACCCAGTACTTC
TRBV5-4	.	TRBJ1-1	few	CASSRVVGSPNTEAFF	TGTGCCAGCAGCCGAGTTGTGGGAAGCCCGAACACTGAAGCTTTCTTT
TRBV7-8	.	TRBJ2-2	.	CASSPDSNTGELFF	TGTGCCAGCAGTCCGGACAGCAACACCGGGGAGCTGTTTTTT
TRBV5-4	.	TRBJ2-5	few	CASSLRGLVETQYF	TGTGCCAGCAGCTTGAGGGGTTTGGTGGAGACCCAGTACTTC
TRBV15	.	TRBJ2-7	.	CATSRGTSLTYEQYF	TGTGCCACCAGCAGAGGGACGTCCCTTACCTACGAGCAGTACTTC
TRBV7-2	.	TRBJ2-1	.	CASSIRPWADEQFF	TGTGCCAGCAGCATTCGACCCTGGGCGGATGAGCAGTTCTTC
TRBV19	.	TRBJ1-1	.	CASTPSHGTEAFF	TGTGCCAGTACGCCCAGTCACGGCACTGAAGCTTTCTTT
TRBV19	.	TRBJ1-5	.	CASQDRYHQPQHF	TGTGCCAGCCAAGACAGGTACCATCAGCCCCAGCATTTT
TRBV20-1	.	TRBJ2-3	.	CSAGGLGDGQYF	TGCAGTGCTGGGGGGCTTGGGGATGGGCAGTATTTT
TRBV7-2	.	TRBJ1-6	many	CASTGTSAPNSPLHF	TGTGCCAGCACCGGGACATCAGCTCCAAATTCACCCCTCCACTTT
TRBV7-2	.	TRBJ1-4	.	CAGGPPGSGSEGLFF	TGTGCCGGCGGCCCACCGGGTTCGGGGAGTGAAGGACTGTTTTTT
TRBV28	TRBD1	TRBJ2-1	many	CASSLTGQGDNEQFF	TGTGCCAGCAGTTTGACGGGACAGGGGGACAATGAGCAGTTCTTC
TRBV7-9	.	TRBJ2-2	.	CASSYRDSPNTGELFF	TGTGCCAGCAGCTACCGGGACTCTCCGAACACCGGGGAGCTGTTTTTT
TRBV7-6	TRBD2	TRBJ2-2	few	CASSLIQAGGPRGELFF	TGTGCCAGCAGCTTAATTCAGGCGGGGGGGCCGAGAGGGGAGCTGTTTTTT
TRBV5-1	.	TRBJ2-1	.	CASSLTPTLSMQGSYNEQFF	TGCGCCAGCAGCTTGACACCCACCCTATCCATGCAAGGTAGCTACAATGAGCAGTTCTTC
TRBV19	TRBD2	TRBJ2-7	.	CASKQFSGGDNEQYF	TGTGCCAGTAAACAATTTAGCGGGGGTGATAACGAGCAGTACTTC
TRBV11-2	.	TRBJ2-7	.	CASSLRRGGHEQYF	TGTGCCAGCAGCTTACGCCGCGGAGGGCACGAGCAGTACTTC